The 27 T cell receptor beta chains listed next were all sequenced from one sample in a study of CD8+CD57+ T cells in acquired aplastic anemia. Patients sequenced had flow cytometry evidence of CD8+CD57+ cell expansion. Genomic DNA provided the template from which TCR beta VDJ and CDR3 profiles were obtained. One entry per CDR3 protein results from TCRdb running MiXCR on the reads. The sample yields hundreds of thousands of distinct CDR3 sequences, about a third seen once. Sequencing input: sorted CD4+, CD8+, or CD8+CD57+ T cells (not recorded which) from PBMCs. Source of these receptors: a human donor with aplastic anemia.

This clonotype appeared a few times. V usage is TRBV7-3 and J usage is TRBJ2-1, with D possibly matching TRBD1 (5 bases). The germline V gene has CDR1 SGHTA and CDR2 FQGTGA. The V end was cut by 0 bases, the J end by 4 bases, with 10 bases between. This CDR3 has 15 residues. The chain's CDR3 is CASSLTQAVYNEQFF. The CDR3 DNA is TGTGCCAGCAGCTTAACACAGGCGGTATACAATGAGCAGTTCTTC.

Only a few counts were recorded for this clonotype. The chain carries TRBV24-1 and TRBJ2-1, with 10 bases that match TRBD1. The CDR3 covers 15 residues. Germline V gene lookup returns CDR1 KGHDR and CDR2 SFDVKD. The trim removed 8 bases at V and 4 bases at J, leaving 7 bases unmatched. The CDR3 DNA reads TGTGCCACCATCCCGACAGGGGGCGCGTACAATGAGCAGTTCTTC. This codes for CATIPTGGAYNEQFF.

This chain connects TRBV20-1 to TRBJ1-4, with D uncertain. Between the trimmed V and J ends, which lost 3 bases and 6 bases, there was a span of 14 bases. The CDR3 totals 14 residues. The germline CDR1 and CDR2 sequences are DFQATT and SNEGSKA (reference sequence). The CDR3 loop is CSASWPQHDEKLFF. The CDR3 DNA follows: TGCAGTGCTAGTTGGCCACAGCACGATGAAAAACTGTTTTTT.

CDR3 region: CASIPQGDYGYTF. For the CDR3, the DNA is TGTGCCAGCATCCCGCAGGGAGACTATGGCTACACCTTC. The J gene is TRBJ1-2, the V gene TRBV7-3; perhaps TRBD1 as D (5 bases). The CDR3 runs 13 residues. CDR1 and CDR2 from the germline V gene are SGHTA and FQGTGA. Trimming left V 7 bases short and J 3 bases short, with 12 bases between. Filled out from reference TRBV7-3 and TRBJ1-2, the complete variable domain reads GAGVSQTPSNKVTEKGKYVELRCDPISGHTALYWYRQSLGQGPEFLIYFQGTGAADDSGLPNDRFFAVRPEGSVSTLKIQRTERGDSAVYLCASIPQGDYGYTFGSGTRLTVV.

The chain recombines TRBV10-3 with TRBJ1-5; maybe TRBD1 (5 bases). Germline V gene data show CDR1 as ENHRY and CDR2 as SYGVKD. V dropped 10 bases and J dropped 3 bases, with 16 bases sitting between them. This CDR3 has 14 residues. Here the CDR3 DNA reads TGTGCCACAACTCGGGGGACGGCCAATCAGCCCCAGCATTTT. Translating it yields CATTRGTANQPQHF.

The gene calls are TRBV15 and TRBJ1-2; D remains unclear. This CDR3 region has 13 residues. From germline, CDR1 is LNHNV and CDR2 YYDKDF (reference sequence). V was shortened by 0 bases and J by 14 bases, with 16 bases between the two germline ends. The DNA of the CDR3 is TGTGCCACCAGCAGAGACCGAGCGGAAGGTAGTACCTTC. Its translation is CATSRDRAEGSTF. Drawing the rest from reference TRBV15 and TRBJ1-2, the complete variable domain is DAMVIQNPRYQVTQFGKPVTLSCSQTLNHNVMYWYQQKSSQAPKLLFHYYDKDFNNEADTPDNFQSRRPNTSFCFLDIRSPGLGDTAMYLCATSRDRAEGSTFGSGTRLTVV.

This clonotype was picked up many times. The rearrangement joins TRBV7-9 to TRBJ1-4; D is ambiguous. This CDR3 region has 13 residues. V was cut by 3 bases and J by 7 bases, with 9 bases left in between. Per germline, CDR1 SEHNR and CDR2 FQNEAQ (reference sequence). The DNA for the CDR3 is TGTGCCAGCAGCTTGAGTGTGGGTGAAAAACTGTTTTTT. This sequence encodes CASSLSVGEKLFF.

The rearrangement joins TRBV29-1 to TRBJ1-1; possibly TRBD1 for D (5 bases). This CDR3 contains 12 residues. Germline loops: CDR1 SQVTM, CDR2 ANQGSEA. Trimming cost V 6 bases and J 2 bases, with 10 bases left between them. DNA for the CDR3: TGCAGCGTCGCCGGGGGTAACACTGAAGCTTTCTTT. Its translation: CSVAGGNTEAFF.

The chain employs TRBV16 and TRBJ2-1, with D possibly TRBD1 on 5 matching bases. The germline V gene has CDR1 KGHSY and CDR2 FQNENV. V was pared by 4 bases and J by 5 bases, with 12 bases between. The CDR3 loop spans 14 amino acids. This chain's CDR3 is CASSLSARDNEQFF. The DNA for the CDR3 is TGTGCCAGCAGCCTATCGGCCAGGGACAATGAGCAGTTCTTC.

This clonotype has at least ten counts. The genes are TRBV5-1 and TRBJ1-6; TRBD1 matches at 9 bases. The CDR3 has 16 residues. Germline values: CDR1 SGHRS, CDR2 YFSETQ. With V trimmed by 0 bases and J by 11 bases, 9 bases remained unmatched. CDR3: CASSLAAEGTGPPLHF. CDR3 sequence (DNA): TGCGCCAGCAGCTTGGCGGCGGAGGGGACAGGGCCACCCCTCCACTTT.

This clonotype has at least ten counts. CDR3 nucleotide sequence: TGTGCCAGCAGCCAACGGGCTGAGCCCCAGCATTTT. Translation: CASSQRAEPQHF. The chain employs TRBV3-1 and TRBJ1-5, with D hard to call. The germline V gene encodes CDR1 LGHDT and CDR2 YNNKEL (reference sequence). Trimming took off 2 bases at V and 8 bases at J, with 7 bases between the two ends. The CDR3 extends over 12 amino acids.

There are a few counts of this clonotype. The chain is built from TRBV12-3 or TRBV12-4 and TRBJ1-2; TRBD1 is a possible D gene (5 bases). The V end was cut by 2 bases, the J end by 4 bases, with 11 bases between. The CDR3 totals 14 residues. CDR3 coding DNA: TGTGCCAGCAGTTTAAGTCAGGGATTCTATGGCTACACCTTC. Its translation: CASSLSQGFYGYTF.

This clonotype was detected only a few times. The chain employs TRBV7-2 and TRBJ2-7; D ambiguous. The CDR3 covers 14 residues. Trimming cost V 2 bases and J 0 bases, with 8 bases left between them. Per the germline V gene, CDR1 is SGHTA and CDR2 is FQGNSA. This chain's CDR3 is CASSLSYDSYEQYF. The CDR3 DNA is TGTGCCAGCAGCTTATCTTATGACTCCTACGAGCAGTACTTC.

The chain links TRBV10-3 to TRBJ1-1; 8 nucleotides agree with TRBD1. J gave up 6 bases and V 6 bases, and 0 bases lay outside the gene matches. The CDR3 has 11 residues. Germline V lookup: CDR1 ENHRY, CDR2 SYGVKD. CDR3 nucleotide sequence: TGTGCCATCAGGGACAGGGCTGAAGCTTTCTTT. It yields the protein CAIRDRAEAFF.

In its sample, this clonotype was seen a few times. The CDR3 DNA is TGTGCCAGCAGCTTTAGCGGGGGGCGGGAAGAGACCCAGTACTTC. It codes for CASSFSGGREETQYF. The V gene is TRBV7-2, the J gene TRBJ2-5; 10 nucleotides align to TRBD2. Germline loops: CDR1 SGHTA, CDR2 FQGNSA. J lost 3 bases, V lost 3 bases, and 4 bases had no gene match. This CDR3 region has 15 residues.

This sequence joins TRBV15 and TRBJ2-1; D is undetermined. The CDR3 extends over 13 amino acids. Germline V gives CDR1 LNHNV, CDR2 YYDKDF (reference sequence). Trimming stripped 1 base from V and 9 bases from J, with 10 bases between. The CDR3 region has the DNA TGTGCCACCAGCAGAGGGTTAAGAGGTGAGCAGTTCTTC. It specifies CATSRGLRGEQFF.

This clonotype has more than one count but fewer than ten. The chain joins TRBV7-6 to TRBJ1-1, with a tentative D call TRBD1 (5 bases). CDR1 and CDR2 (germline): SGHVS, FNYEAQ. Trimming pared 1 base from V and 0 bases from J, leaving 9 bases between. CDR3 length: 15 residues. The CDR3 here is CASSLVGGMNTEAFF. The CDR3 DNA is TGTGCCAGCAGCTTAGTTGGGGGGATGAACACTGAAGCTTTCTTT.

This clonotype appeared a few times. J is TRBJ2-5 and V is TRBV9; D ambiguous. Trimming stripped 2 bases from V and 4 bases from J, with 12 bases between. This CDR3 is 14 amino acids long. Germline CDR1 is SGDLS and CDR2 is YYNGEE. The CDR3: CASSVAPSRETQYF. Written as DNA, the CDR3 is TGTGCCAGCAGCGTCGCCCCCAGTCGAGAGACCCAGTACTTC.

The J gene is TRBJ2-2, the V gene TRBV6-5; D is unclear. V was pared by 2 bases and J by 4 bases, with 8 bases between. Germline CDR1 is MNHEY and CDR2 is SVGAGI. The CDR3 runs 14 residues. CDR3 nucleotides: TGTGCCAGCAGTTACCATGTAGGCACCGGGGAGCTGTTTTTT. The encoded protein is CASSYHVGTGELFF.

To note about this clonotype: A much more abundant neighbour one base away suggests this may be a read error. This chain joins TRBV7-9 and TRBJ1-3, with a weak D call TRBD1 (5 bases). Trimming removed 8 bases at V and 11 bases at J, with 16 bases between. This CDR3 comprises 12 residues. Per germline, CDR1 SEHNR and CDR2 FQNEAQ (reference sequence). The CDR3 reads CASVLGGNAIYF. The CDR3 region has the DNA TGTGCCAGCGTCCTGGGGGGGAACGCCATATATTTT. Full variable domain (remainder filled in from reference TRBV7-9 and TRBJ1-3): DTGVSQNPRHKITKRGQNVTFRCDPISEHNRLYWYRQTLGQGPEFLTYFQNEAQLEKSRLLSDRFSAERPKGSFSTLEIQRTEQGDSAMYLCASVLGGNAIYFGEGSWLTVV.

This clonotype has at least ten counts. This chain connects TRBV20-1 to TRBJ2-7; D gene uncertain. Germline assignment: CDR1 DFQATT and CDR2 SNEGSKA (reference sequence). CDR3 length equals 13 residues. V dropped 6 bases and J dropped 4 bases, with 16 bases sitting between them. CDR3 sequence (DNA): TGCAGTGCCGAAACCGGGCCCCCATACGAGCAGTACTTC. Amino acids: CSAETGPPYEQYF.

This clonotype was observed many times. The chain links TRBV6-5 to TRBJ2-5, with unresolved D. The CDR3 runs 12 residues. V was clipped by 6 bases and J by 0 bases, with 5 bases between them. Germline V gene data show CDR1 as MNHEY and CDR2 as SVGAGI. The CDR3 protein is CASRYDQETQYF. The CDR3 region has the DNA TGTGCCAGCAGATACGACCAAGAGACCCAGTACTTC.

This clonotype was seen many times. The genes are TRBV10-2 and TRBJ2-7; D is ambiguous. This CDR3 is built from 11 residues. Germline V gene data show CDR1 as WSHSY and CDR2 as SAAADI. V was cut by 3 bases and J by 6 bases, with 6 bases left in between. The CDR3 loop is CASSERSEQYF. CDR3 coding DNA: TGCGCCAGCAGTGAAAGAAGCGAGCAGTACTTC.

This chain joins TRBV12-3 or TRBV12-4 and TRBJ1-6; no definite D call. The CDR3 length is 12 residues. The V and J ends lost 3 bases and 8 bases respectively, with 5 bases between them. The CDR3 sequence: CASSFADSPLHF. The CDR3 nucleotides are TGTGCCAGCAGTTTCGCAGATTCACCCCTCCACTTT.

As for this clonotype: The conserved final phenylalanine or tryptophan is absent from the CDR3, which likely points to a read error. J is TRBJ1-3 and V is TRBV11-1, with D perhaps TRBD1 (6 bases). Trimming removed 4 bases from V and 2 bases from J, with 15 bases in between. Germline assignment: CDR1 SGHAT and CDR2 FQDESV (reference sequence). CDR3 length: 16 residues. CDR3 in amino acids: CASSSAGQRTGNTIYL. CDR3 DNA sequence: TGTGCCAGCAGCTCCGCCGGACAGAGGACTGGAAACACCATATATCTT.

V is TRBV12-3 or TRBV12-4 and J is TRBJ2-7; D possibly matches TRBD1 or TRBD2 (5 bases each). V was cut by 2 bases and J by 0 bases, with 14 bases left in between. The CDR3 runs 16 residues. Here the CDR3 reads CASSLLRGPYSYEQYF. The DNA of the CDR3 is TGTGCCAGCAGTTTATTGAGGGGCCCCTACTCCTACGAGCAGTACTTC.

This clonotype was counted between two and nine times. CDR3 DNA sequence: TGCAGTGCTAGTCGGGTTGGCGAGTTCTTC. It encodes CSASRVGEFF. The chain has TRBV20-1 and TRBJ2-1; D remains ambiguous. Germline V CDR1 and CDR2: DFQATT, SNEGSKA (reference sequence). CDR3 length equals 10 residues. V lost 3 bases, J lost 14 bases, and 11 bases lay in between.